Here is one TCR beta chain with its context. Per germline, CDR1 SGHTA and CDR2 FQGNSA. V gave up 2 bases and J gave up 6 bases; unmatched junction bases: 9. This CDR3 region has 15 residues. Sequenced by immunoSEQ multiplex PCR; TCRdb stores in-frame clones only, minus some. The table lists about 500,000 clones, 78% of them singletons. The source of the sample is a study of shared T cell receptors in the human thymus. The data also belong to a second study, concerning human thymus T cells. Turning to that study: Those donating were healthy Finnish infants in corrective surgery for congenital heart defects. Resections from corrective heart surgery supplied the thymus tissue. Apparent skewing of V and J gene usage characterized both thymic and blood repertoires. Thymic repertoires of unrelated individuals were reported in related research to overlap highly.

The chain recombines TRBV7-2 with TRBJ1-2; 7 bases map to TRBD1. This receptor was taken from a boy in the first two years of life with a congenital heart defect. Sequenced input: thymocytes. The chain's CDR3 is CASSLSGQTYDGYTF. The DNA of the CDR3 is TGTGCCAGCAGCTTATCGGGACAGACCTATGATGGCTACACCTTC.